This TCR beta chain was sequenced during a study of T-cell reconstitution after alpha-beta-depleted transplantation in children. The CDR3 sequence is 11 residues long. This clonotype came up many times. Preparation of the TCRbeta library used unique molecular identifiers. Via MiXCR, TCRdb re-called the PCR reads, giving one row per CDR3 protein. The data contain approximately 230,000 distinct CDR3 sequences, about 25% of them singletons. The clonotype comes from a girl aged 2-10 years with Fanconi anemia, due to receive a stem cell transplant. The chain carries TRBV21-1 and TRBJ1-2. TRBV21-1 has pseudogene status. The sequences come from PBMCs, collected before TCRalphabeta/CD19-depleted stem cell transplant. CDR3 amino acids: CANAKKSPRTF. The DNA for the CDR3 is TGTGCCAACGCCAAGAAGTCGCCGCGCACCTTC.